The subject of this entry is one T cell receptor beta chain. The data are from a study of STAT5B mutations in CD4+ large granular lymphocyte leukemia. Germline V gives CDR1 SNHLY, CDR2 FYNNEI. Deletions cut 7 bases from V and 5 bases from J, with 18 bases between. The CDR3 covers 15 residues. The method was immunoSEQ multiplex PCR; TCRdb's version includes in-frame clones alone and lacks a portion of them. Of tens of thousands of clones in the sample, 81% were seen once. The origin of this receptor is a human donor in good health. Sequencing input: CD4+ T cells from blood buffy coats. The chain joins TRBV2 to TRBJ1-5; D is possibly TRBD1 (6 bases). The CDR3 region is CASKDSFRGDQPQHF. Written as DNA, the CDR3 is TGTGCCAGCAAGGACAGCTTTCGGGGCGATCAGCCCCAGCATTTT.